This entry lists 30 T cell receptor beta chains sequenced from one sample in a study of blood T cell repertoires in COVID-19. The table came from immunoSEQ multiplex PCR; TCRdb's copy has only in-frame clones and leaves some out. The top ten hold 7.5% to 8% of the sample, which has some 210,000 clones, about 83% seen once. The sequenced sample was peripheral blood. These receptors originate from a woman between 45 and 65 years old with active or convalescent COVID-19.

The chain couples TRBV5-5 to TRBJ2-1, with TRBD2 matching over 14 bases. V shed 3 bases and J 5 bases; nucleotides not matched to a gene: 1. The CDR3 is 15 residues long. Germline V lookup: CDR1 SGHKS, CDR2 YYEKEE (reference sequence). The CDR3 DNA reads TGTGCCAGCAGCTCGGGACTAGCGGGAGACAATGAGCAGTTCTTC. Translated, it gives CASSSGLAGDNEQFF.

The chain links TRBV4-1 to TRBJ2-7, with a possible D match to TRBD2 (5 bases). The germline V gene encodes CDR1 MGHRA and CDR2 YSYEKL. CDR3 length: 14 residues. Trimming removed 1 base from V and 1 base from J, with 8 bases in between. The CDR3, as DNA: TGCGCCAGCAGCCAAGGACGGACTTCCTACGAGCAGTACTTC. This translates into CASSQGRTSYEQYF.

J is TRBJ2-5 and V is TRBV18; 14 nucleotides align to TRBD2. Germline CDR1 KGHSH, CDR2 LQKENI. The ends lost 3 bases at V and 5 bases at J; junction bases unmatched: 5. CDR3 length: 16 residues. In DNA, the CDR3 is TGTGCCAGCTCACCTCGGACTAGCGGGAGGATGGAGACCCAGTACTTC. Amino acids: CASSPRTSGRMETQYF.

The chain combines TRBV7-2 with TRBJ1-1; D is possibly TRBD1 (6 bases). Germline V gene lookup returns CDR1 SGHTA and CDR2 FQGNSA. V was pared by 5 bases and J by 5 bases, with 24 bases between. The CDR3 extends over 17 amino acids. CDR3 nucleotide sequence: TGTGCCAGCAGCCTAGAGGGGGTAGGAAATCGGGGAACTGAAGCTTTCTTT. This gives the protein CASSLEGVGNRGTEAFF.

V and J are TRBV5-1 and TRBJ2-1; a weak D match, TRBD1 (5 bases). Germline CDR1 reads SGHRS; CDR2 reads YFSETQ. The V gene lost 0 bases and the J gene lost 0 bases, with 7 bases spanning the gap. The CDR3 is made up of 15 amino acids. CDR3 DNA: TGCGCCAGCAGCTTGGAAGGGGACTCCTACAATGAGCAGTTCTTC. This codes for CASSLEGDSYNEQFF.

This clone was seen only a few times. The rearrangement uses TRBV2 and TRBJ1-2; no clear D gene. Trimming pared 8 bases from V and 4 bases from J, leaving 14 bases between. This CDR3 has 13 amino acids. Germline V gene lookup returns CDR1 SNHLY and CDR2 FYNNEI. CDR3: CASEFEGGYGYTF. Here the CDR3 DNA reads TGTGCCAGCGAGTTTGAGGGCGGCTATGGCTACACCTTC.

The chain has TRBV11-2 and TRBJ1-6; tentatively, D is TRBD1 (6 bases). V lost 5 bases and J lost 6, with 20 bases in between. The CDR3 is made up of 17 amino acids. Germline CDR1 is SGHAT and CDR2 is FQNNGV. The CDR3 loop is CASSHRQVTDLNSPLHF. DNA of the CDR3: TGTGCCAGCAGCCACCGACAGGTGACCGACCTTAATTCACCCCTCCACTTT.

This chain's CDR3 is CASSRAHWGGPYEQYV. The CDR3 DNA follows: TGTGCCAGCAGCCGAGCCCATTGGGGAGGGCCATACGAGCAGTACGTC. The chain links TRBV21-1 to TRBJ2-7; TRBD2, the table's D call, lacks a check against the DNA. TRBV21-1 is described as a pseudogene. This CDR3 has 16 amino acids.

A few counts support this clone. The CDR3 here is CAISLGQTEAFF. The CDR3 DNA is TGTGCCATCAGCCTAGGACAGACTGAAGCTTTCTTT. The V call is TRBV10-3, the J call TRBJ1-1, with D tentatively TRBD1 (6 bases). Germline V lookup: CDR1 ENHRY, CDR2 SYGVKD. The V gene lost 6 bases and the J gene lost 5 bases, with 10 bases spanning the gap. This CDR3 is built from 12 residues.

DNA for the CDR3: TGCGCCAGCAGCCACGGACTTGTGGGTCAGCCCCAGCATTTT. Amino acids: CASSHGLVGQPQHF. The chain links TRBV4-1 to TRBJ1-5; D is uncertain. The CDR3 covers 14 residues. The V gene's germline CDR1 is MGHRA and CDR2 YSYEKL. V was trimmed by 3 bases and J by 6 bases, leaving 12 bases between them.

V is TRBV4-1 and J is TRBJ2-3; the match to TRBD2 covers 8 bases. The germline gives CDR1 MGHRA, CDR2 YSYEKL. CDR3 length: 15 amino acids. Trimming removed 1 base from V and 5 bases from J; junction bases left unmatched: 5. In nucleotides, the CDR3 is TGCGCCAGCAGCCAAGCGGGGGGGCCGGGAGATACGCAGTATTTT. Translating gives CASSQAGGPGDTQYF.

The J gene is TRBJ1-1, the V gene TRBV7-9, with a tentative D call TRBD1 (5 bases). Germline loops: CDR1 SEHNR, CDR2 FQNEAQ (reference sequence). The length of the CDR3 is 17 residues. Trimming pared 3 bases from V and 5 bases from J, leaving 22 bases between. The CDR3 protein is CASSFLAGRGARTEAFF. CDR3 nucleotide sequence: TGTGCCAGCAGCTTTCTGGCCGGGAGGGGCGCCCGAACTGAAGCTTTCTTT.

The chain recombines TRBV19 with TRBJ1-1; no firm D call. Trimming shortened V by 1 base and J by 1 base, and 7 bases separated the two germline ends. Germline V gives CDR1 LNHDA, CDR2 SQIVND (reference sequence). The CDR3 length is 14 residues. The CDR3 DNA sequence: TGTGCCAGTAGTATAGGTAGCTGGAACACTGAAGCTTTCTTT. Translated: CASSIGSWNTEAFF.

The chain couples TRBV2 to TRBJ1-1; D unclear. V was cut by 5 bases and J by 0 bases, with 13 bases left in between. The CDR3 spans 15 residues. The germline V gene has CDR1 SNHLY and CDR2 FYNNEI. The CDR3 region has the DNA TGTGCCAGCAGTCCTACCCTCTCCGTGAACACTGAAGCTTTCTTT. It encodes CASSPTLSVNTEAFF. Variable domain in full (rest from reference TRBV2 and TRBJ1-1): EPEVTQTPSHQVTQMGQEVILRCVPISNHLYFYWYRQILGQKVEFLVSFYNNEISEKSEIFDDQFSVERPDGSNFTLKIRSTKLEDSAMYFCASSPTLSVNTEAFFGQGTRLTVV.

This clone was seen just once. The CDR3 DNA is TGTGCCAGCAGCCAAGATCGCGCCGAGCAGTTCTTC. Amino acid sequence: CASSQDRAEQFF. This chain uses TRBV4-2 with TRBJ2-1; D is unresolved. The CDR3 loop spans 12 amino acids. The V gene's germline CDR1 is LGHNA and CDR2 YNFKEQ. The ends were cut back, 0 bases at V and 10 bases at J, with 7 bases in the middle.

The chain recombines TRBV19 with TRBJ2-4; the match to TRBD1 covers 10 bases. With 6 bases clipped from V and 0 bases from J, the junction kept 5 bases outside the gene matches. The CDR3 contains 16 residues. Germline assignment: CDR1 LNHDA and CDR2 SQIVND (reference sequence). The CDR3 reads CASSPGQGIAKNIQYF. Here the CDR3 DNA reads TGTGCCAGTAGCCCGGGACAGGGGATAGCCAAAAACATTCAGTACTTC.

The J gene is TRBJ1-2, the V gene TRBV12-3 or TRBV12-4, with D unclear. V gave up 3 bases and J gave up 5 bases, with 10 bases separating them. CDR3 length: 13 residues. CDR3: CASSFGAEYGYTF. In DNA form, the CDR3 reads TGTGCCAGCAGTTTTGGCGCGGAATATGGCTACACCTTC.

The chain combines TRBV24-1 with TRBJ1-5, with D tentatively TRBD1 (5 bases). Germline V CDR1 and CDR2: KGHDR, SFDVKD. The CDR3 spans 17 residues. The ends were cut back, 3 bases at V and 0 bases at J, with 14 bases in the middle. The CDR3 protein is CATSDTPVGGSNQPQHF. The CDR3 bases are TGTGCCACCAGTGATACCCCGGTGGGGGGTAGCAATCAGCCCCAGCATTTT.

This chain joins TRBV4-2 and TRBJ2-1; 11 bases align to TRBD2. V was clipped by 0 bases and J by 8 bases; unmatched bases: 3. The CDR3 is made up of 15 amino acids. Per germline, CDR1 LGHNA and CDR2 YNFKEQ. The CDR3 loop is CASSQEIAGGDEQFF. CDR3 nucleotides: TGTGCCAGCAGCCAAGAAATAGCGGGAGGGGATGAGCAGTTCTTC.

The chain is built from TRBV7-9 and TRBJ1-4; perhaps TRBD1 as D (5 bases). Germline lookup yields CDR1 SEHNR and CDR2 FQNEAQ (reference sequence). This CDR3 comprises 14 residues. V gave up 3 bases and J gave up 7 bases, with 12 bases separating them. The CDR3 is CASSFGQGSEKLFF. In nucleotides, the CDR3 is TGTGCCAGCAGCTTCGGTCAGGGCAGTGAAAAACTGTTTTTT.

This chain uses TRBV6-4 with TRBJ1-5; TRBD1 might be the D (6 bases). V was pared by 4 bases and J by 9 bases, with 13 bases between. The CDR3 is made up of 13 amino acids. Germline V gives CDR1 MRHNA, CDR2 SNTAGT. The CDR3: CASSAGGRGPQHF. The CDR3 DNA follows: TGTGCCAGCAGTGCGGGGGGCAGGGGGCCCCAGCATTTT.

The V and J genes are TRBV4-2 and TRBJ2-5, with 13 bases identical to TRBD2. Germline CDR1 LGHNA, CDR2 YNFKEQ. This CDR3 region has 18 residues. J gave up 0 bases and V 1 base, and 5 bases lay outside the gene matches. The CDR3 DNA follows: TGTGCCAGCAGCCAAGGACTAGCGGGGGGCTCGTACCAAGAGACCCAGTACTTC. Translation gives CASSQGLAGGSYQETQYF.

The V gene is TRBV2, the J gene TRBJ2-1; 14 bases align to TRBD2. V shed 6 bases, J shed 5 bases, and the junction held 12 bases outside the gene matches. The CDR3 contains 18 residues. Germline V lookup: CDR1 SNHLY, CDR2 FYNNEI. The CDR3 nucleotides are TGTGCCAGCAGGTGGGGACTAGCGGGAGCGGGCTTCAACAATGAGCAGTTCTTC. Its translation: CASRWGLAGAGFNNEQFF. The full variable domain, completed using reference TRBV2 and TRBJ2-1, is EPEVTQTPSHQVTQMGQEVILRCVPISNHLYFYWYRQILGQKVEFLVSFYNNEISEKSEIFDDQFSVERPDGSNFTLKIRSTKLEDSAMYFCASRWGLAGAGFNNEQFFGPGTRLTVL.

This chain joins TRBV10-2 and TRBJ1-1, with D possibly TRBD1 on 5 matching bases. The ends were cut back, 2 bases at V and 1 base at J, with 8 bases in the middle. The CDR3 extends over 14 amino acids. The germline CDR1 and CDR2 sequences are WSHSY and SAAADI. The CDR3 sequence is CASSEIGGNTEAFF. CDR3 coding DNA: TGCGCCAGCAGTGAGATCGGGGGGAACACTGAAGCTTTCTTT.

As DNA, the CDR3 is TGTGCCAGCAGTCCCCCAGGCACAGATACGCAGTATTTT. Translating gives CASSPPGTDTQYF. V gene TRBV28 combines with J gene TRBJ2-3; no reliable D call. This CDR3 spans 13 amino acids. The V gene lost 5 bases and the J gene lost 1 base, with 7 bases spanning the gap. Looked up from germline, CDR1 is MDHEN and CDR2 is SYDVKM.

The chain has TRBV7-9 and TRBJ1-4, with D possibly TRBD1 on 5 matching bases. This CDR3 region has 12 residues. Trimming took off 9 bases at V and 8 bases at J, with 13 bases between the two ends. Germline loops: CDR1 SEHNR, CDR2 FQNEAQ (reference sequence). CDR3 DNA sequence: TGTGCCAGTTCGGGGGACGTGGAAAAACTGTTTTTT. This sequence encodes CASSGDVEKLFF. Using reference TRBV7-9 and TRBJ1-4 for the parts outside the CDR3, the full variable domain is DTGVSQNPRHKITKRGQNVTFRCDPISEHNRLYWYRQTLGQGPEFLTYFQNEAQLEKSRLLSDRFSAERPKGSFSTLEIQRTEQGDSAMYLCASSGDVEKLFFGSGTQLSVL.

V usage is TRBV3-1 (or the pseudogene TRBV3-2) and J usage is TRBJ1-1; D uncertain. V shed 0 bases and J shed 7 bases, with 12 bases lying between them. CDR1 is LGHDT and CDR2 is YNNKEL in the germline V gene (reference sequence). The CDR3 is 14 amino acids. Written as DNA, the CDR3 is TGTGCCAGCAGCCAAGAGAACAGCCTCCTTGAAGCTTTCTTT. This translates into CASSQENSLLEAFF.

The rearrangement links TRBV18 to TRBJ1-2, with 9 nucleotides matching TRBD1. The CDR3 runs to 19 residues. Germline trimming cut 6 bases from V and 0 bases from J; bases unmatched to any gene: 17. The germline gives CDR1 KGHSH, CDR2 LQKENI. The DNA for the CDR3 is TGTGCCAGCTCCGGATCGGGACAGGGCGACCCTCTGGCTAACTATGGCTACACCTTC. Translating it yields CASSGSGQGDPLANYGYTF.

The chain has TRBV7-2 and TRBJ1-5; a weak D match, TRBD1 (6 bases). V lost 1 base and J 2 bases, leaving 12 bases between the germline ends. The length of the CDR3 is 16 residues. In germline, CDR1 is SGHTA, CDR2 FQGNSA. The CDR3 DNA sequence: TGTGCCAGCAGCTTAGTTTCAGGGGTTGGCAATCAGCCCCAGCATTTT. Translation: CASSLVSGVGNQPQHF. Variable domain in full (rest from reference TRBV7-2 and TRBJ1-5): GAGVSQSPSNKVTEKGKDVELRCDPISGHTALYWYRQSLGQGLEFLIYFQGNSAPDKSGLPSDRFSAERTGGSVSTLTIQRTQQEDSAVYLCASSLVSGVGNQPQHFGDGTRLSIL.

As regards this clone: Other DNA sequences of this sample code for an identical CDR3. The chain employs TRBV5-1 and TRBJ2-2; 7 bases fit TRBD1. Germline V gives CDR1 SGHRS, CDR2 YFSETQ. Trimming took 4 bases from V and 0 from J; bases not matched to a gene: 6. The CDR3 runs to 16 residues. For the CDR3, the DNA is TGCGCCAGCAGCCCGCCGACAGGGACGAACACCGGGGAGCTGTTTTTT. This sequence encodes CASSPPTGTNTGELFF. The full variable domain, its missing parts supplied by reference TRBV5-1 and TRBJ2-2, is KAGVTQTPRYLIKTRGQQVTLSCSPISGHRSVSWYQQTPGQGLQFLFEYFSETQRNKGNFPGRFSGRQFSNSRSEMNVSTLELGDSALYLCASSPPTGTNTGELFFGEGSRLTVL.